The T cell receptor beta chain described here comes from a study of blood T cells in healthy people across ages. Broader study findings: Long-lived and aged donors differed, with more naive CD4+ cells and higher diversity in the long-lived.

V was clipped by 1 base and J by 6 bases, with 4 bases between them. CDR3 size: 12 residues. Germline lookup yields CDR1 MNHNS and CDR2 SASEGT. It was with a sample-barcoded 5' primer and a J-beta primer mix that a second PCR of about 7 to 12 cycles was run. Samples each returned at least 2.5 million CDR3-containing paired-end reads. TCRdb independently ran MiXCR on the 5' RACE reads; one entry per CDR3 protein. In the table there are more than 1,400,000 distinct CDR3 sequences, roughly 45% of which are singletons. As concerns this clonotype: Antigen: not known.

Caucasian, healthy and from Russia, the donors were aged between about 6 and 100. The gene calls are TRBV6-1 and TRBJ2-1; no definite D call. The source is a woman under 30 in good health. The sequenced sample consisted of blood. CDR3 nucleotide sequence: TGTGCCAGCAGTGAAGTTACCAATGAGCAGTTCTTC. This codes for CASSEVTNEQFF.